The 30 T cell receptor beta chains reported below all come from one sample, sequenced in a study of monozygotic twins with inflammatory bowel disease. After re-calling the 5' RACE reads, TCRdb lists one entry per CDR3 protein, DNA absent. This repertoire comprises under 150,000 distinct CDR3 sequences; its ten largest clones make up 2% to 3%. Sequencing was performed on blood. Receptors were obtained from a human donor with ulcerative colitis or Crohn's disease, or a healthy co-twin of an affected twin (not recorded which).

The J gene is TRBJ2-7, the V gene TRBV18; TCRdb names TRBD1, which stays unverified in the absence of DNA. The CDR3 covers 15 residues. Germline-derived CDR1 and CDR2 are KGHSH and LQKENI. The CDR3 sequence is CASSPIGDRGYEQYF.

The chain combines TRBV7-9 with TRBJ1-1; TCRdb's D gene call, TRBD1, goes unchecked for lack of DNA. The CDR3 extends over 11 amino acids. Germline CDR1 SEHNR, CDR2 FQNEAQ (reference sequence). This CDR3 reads CASSDRDKRFF.

This CDR3 is CASSQEKTGRETGELFF. J is TRBJ2-2 and V is TRBV4-3; TCRdb's D call of TRBD1 is untestable without DNA. This CDR3 region has 17 residues. Germline V lookup: CDR1 LGHNA, CDR2 YSLEER.

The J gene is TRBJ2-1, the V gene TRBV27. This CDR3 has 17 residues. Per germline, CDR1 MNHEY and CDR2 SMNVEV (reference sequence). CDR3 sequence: CASSLFQVPLSYNEQFF.

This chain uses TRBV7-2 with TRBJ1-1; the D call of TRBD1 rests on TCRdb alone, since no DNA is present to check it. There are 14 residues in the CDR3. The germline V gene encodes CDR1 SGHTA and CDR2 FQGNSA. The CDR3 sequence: CASSFGGGRTEAFF.

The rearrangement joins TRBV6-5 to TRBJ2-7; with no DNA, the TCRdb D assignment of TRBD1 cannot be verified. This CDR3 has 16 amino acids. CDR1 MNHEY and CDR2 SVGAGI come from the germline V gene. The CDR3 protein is CASSYSDRGGPYEQYF.

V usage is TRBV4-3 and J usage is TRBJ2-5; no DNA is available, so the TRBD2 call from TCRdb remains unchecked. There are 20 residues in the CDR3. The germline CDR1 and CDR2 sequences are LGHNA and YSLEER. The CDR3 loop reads CASSQDPPPTSGGLQETQYF.

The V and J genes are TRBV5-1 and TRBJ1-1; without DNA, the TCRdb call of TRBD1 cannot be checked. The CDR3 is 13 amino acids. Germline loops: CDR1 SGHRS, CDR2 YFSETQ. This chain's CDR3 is CASRLGQDNEAFF.

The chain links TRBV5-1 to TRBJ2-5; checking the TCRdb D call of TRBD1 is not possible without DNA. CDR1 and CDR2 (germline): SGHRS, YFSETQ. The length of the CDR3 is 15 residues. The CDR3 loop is CASSRGGARGETQYF.

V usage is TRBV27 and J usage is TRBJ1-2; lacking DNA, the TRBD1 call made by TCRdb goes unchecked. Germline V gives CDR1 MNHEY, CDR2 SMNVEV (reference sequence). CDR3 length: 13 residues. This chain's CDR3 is CASRTDRDYGYTF.

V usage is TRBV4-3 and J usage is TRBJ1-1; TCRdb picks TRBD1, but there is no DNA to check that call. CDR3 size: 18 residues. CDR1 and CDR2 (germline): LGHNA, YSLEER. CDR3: CASSQDQGTAFLEAEAFF.

The CDR3 region is CASNGGGGGGSYEQYF. The rearrangement uses TRBV11-2 and TRBJ2-7; TCRdb gives TRBD2 as the D gene, but with no DNA this cannot be confirmed. This CDR3 has 16 amino acids. Germline lookup yields CDR1 SGHAT and CDR2 FQNNGV.

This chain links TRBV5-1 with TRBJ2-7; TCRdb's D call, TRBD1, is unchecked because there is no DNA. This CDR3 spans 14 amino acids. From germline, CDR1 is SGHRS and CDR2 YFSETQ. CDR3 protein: CASSVRDRGYEQYF. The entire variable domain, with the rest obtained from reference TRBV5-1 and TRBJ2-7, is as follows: KAGVTQTPRYLIKTRGQQVTLSCSPISGHRSVSWYQQTPGQGLQFLFEYFSETQRNKGNFPGRFSGRQFSNSRSEMNVSTLELGDSALYLCASSVRDRGYEQYFGPGTRLTVT.

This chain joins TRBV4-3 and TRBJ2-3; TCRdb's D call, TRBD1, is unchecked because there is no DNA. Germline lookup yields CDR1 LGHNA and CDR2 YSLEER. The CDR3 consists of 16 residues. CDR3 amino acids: CASSQPHRPSTDTQYF.

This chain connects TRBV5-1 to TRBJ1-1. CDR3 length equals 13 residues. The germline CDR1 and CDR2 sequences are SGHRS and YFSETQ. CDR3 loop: CASSFGGDTEAFF.

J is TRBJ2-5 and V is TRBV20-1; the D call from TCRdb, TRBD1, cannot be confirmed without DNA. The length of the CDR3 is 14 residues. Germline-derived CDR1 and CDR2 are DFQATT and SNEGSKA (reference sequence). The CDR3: CSAKIPGARETQYF.

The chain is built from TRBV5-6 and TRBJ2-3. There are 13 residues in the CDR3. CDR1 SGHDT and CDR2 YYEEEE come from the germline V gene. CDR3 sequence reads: CASSLGHTDTQYF.

The CDR3 region is CSAREPGQGGDTQYF. V gene TRBV20-1 combines with J gene TRBJ2-3; TCRdb calls TRBD1, which cannot be checked without DNA. Per germline, CDR1 DFQATT and CDR2 SNEGSKA (reference sequence). This CDR3 region has 15 residues.

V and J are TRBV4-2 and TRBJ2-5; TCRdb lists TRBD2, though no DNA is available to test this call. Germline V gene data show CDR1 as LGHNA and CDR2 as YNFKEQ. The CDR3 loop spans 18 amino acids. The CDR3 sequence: CASSQGLAGGPDQETQYF.

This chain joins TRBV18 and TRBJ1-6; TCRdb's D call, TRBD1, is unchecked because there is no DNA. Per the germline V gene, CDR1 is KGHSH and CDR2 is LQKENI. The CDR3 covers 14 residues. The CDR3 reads CASSFDRLNSPLHF.

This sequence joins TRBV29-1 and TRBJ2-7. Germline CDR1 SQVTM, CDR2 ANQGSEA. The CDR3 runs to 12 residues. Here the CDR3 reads CSVVMGNYEQYF.

The CDR3 loop reads CASSYAGRGIQETQYF. The J gene is TRBJ2-5, the V gene TRBV6-2 or TRBV6-3; TCRdb selects TRBD1, and the lack of DNA leaves this call unchecked. Germline CDR1 and CDR2: MNHEY and SVGEGT. The CDR3 loop spans 16 amino acids.

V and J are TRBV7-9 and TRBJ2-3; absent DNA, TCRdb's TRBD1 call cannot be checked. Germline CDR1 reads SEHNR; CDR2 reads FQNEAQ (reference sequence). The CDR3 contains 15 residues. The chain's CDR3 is CASSQGQGRRDTQYF.

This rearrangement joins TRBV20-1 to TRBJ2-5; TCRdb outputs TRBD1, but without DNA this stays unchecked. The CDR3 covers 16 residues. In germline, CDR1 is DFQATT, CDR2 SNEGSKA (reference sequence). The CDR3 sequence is CSAGEDFPGVQETQYF.

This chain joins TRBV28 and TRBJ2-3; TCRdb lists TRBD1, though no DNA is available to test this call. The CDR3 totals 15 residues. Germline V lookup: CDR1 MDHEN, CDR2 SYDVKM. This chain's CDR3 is CASSLGGTATDTQYF.

Here the CDR3 reads CASRGHPNTEAFF. The rearrangement joins TRBV19 to TRBJ1-1; TCRdb's D gene call, TRBD1, goes unchecked for lack of DNA. Per germline, CDR1 LNHDA and CDR2 SQIVND (reference sequence). This CDR3 region has 13 residues.

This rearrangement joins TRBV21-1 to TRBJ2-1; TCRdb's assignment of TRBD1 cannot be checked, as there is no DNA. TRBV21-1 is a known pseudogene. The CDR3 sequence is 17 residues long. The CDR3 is CASSKASEGRGWDEQFF.

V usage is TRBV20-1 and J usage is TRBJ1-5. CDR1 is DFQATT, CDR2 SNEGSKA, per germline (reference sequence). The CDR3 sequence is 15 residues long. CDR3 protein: CSAPGTGTSRQPQHF.

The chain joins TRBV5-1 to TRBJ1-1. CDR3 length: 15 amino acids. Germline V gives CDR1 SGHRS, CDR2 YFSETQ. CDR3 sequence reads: CASSLENRPNTEAFF. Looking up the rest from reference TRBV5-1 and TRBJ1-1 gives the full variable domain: KAGVTQTPRYLIKTRGQQVTLSCSPISGHRSVSWYQQTPGQGLQFLFEYFSETQRNKGNFPGRFSGRQFSNSRSEMNVSTLELGDSALYLCASSLENRPNTEAFFGQGTRLTVV.

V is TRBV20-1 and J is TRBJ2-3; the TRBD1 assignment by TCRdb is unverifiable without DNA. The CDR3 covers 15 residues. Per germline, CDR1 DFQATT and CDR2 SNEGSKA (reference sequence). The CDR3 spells CSARDPSGGPDTQYF.